One and the same sample provided the 20 T cell receptor beta chains below, sequenced in a study of cytomegalovirus exposure and HLA in healthy donors. Use of 60 Vbeta and 13 Jbeta primers characterized the PCR. Produced via immunoSEQ multiplex PCR; TCRdb's table is partial and in-frame only. The sample lists over 130,000 clones; more than 75% were seen once. Sequenced sample: PBMCs. These receptors came from a man aged 40-49 years in good health and CMV-seronegative.

The J gene is TRBJ1-5, the V gene TRBV29-1; 7 nucleotides align to TRBD1. This CDR3 has 14 residues. The ends lost 0 bases at V and 4 bases at J; junction bases unmatched: 3. In germline, CDR1 is SQVTM, CDR2 ANQGSEA. The CDR3 is CSVEEAGGNQPQHF. CDR3 bases: TGCAGCGTTGAAGAGGCAGGGGGGAATCAGCCCCAGCATTTT.

The chain joins TRBV28 to TRBJ2-5; TRBD1 matches at 11 bases. The ends lost 6 bases at V and 6 bases at J; junction bases unmatched: 9. This CDR3 comprises 15 residues. CDR1 and CDR2 from the germline V gene are MDHEN and SYDVKM. The chain's CDR3 is CASRPTGTGGKTQYF. DNA of the CDR3: TGTGCCAGCAGGCCTACCGGGACAGGGGGTAAGACCCAGTACTTC.

The table lists this clone with a count of one. The chain employs TRBV28 and TRBJ1-1; D unclear. This CDR3 region has 13 residues. Trimming took 6 bases from V and 5 from J, leaving 13 bases between them. Germline loops: CDR1 MDHEN, CDR2 SYDVKM. Written as DNA, the CDR3 is TGTGCCAGCAGCGAGCCGGGTGGTACTGAAGCTTTCTTT. It codes for CASSEPGGTEAFF.

The rearrangement joins TRBV11-2 to TRBJ2-3, with 13 bases aligning to TRBD2. The CDR3 length is 17 residues. CDR1 and CDR2 from the germline V gene are SGHAT and FQNNGV. V dropped 1 base and J dropped 1; count of bases not matched to a gene: 2. The CDR3 here is CASSLAGLAGGTDTQYF. The CDR3 DNA reads TGTGCCAGCAGCTTAGCCGGACTAGCGGGAGGCACAGATACGCAGTATTTT.

This chain's CDR3 is CASSLGGVAKNIQYF. In DNA, the CDR3 is TGTGCCAGCAGCTTAGGGGGAGTGGCCAAAAACATTCAGTACTTC. The V call is TRBV7-9, the J call TRBJ2-4; D may be TRBD2 (5 bases). CDR1 is SEHNR and CDR2 is FQNEAQ in the germline V gene (reference sequence). The CDR3 totals 15 residues. Deletions cut 1 base from V and 1 base from J, with 8 bases between.

The chain has TRBV5-4 and TRBJ2-1; the match to TRBD1 covers 9 bases. V shed 4 bases, J shed 2 bases, and the junction held 10 bases outside the gene matches. Per the germline V gene, CDR1 is SGHNT and CDR2 is YYREEE (reference sequence). The CDR3 runs to 17 residues. CDR3 region: CASSRGQGKGAYNEQFF. The CDR3 nucleotides read TGTGCCAGCAGCAGAGGACAGGGGAAAGGCGCCTACAATGAGCAGTTCTTC.

CDR3 protein: CASSWGQGDEAFF. Here the CDR3 DNA reads TGTGCCAGCAGCTGGGGACAGGGCGATGAAGCTTTCTTT. The chain recombines TRBV5-6 with TRBJ1-1, with 9 bases matching TRBD1. V shed 3 bases, J shed 7 bases, and the junction held 4 bases outside the gene matches. In germline, CDR1 is SGHDT, CDR2 YYEEEE. The CDR3 has 13 amino acids.

This chain links TRBV9 with TRBJ2-2; D might be TRBD2 (5 bases). CDR3 length: 16 residues. Germline values: CDR1 SGDLS, CDR2 YYNGEE. V dropped 0 bases and J dropped 8 bases, with 17 bases sitting between them. CDR3 residues: CASSVAGGEAVGELFF. The CDR3 region has the DNA TGTGCCAGCAGCGTAGCGGGCGGAGAAGCGGTAGGGGAGCTGTTTTTT.

This sequence joins TRBV14 and TRBJ2-1; 11 nucleotides match TRBD2. From germline, CDR1 is SGHDN and CDR2 FVKESK. The length of the CDR3 is 16 residues. The V and J ends lost 2 bases and 10 bases, in that order; junction bases with no gene match: 10. The CDR3 DNA sequence: TGTGCCAGCAGCCAATTAGCGGGAGGGCCCCACGGAGAGCAGTTCTTC. Amino acids: CASSQLAGGPHGEQFF.

The sample holds a few counts of this clone. The rearrangement links TRBV21-1 to TRBJ2-7; the table's D call TRBD2 went unverified against the DNA. TRBV21-1 is a known pseudogene. This CDR3 has 17 residues. The CDR3 sequence: CASSNKMGTSGSYEQYF. The CDR3 DNA sequence: TGTGCCAGCAGCAACAAAATGGGGACTAGCGGCTCCTACGAGCAGTACTTC.

This clone showed up just a few times. The chain recombines TRBV16 with TRBJ1-1; the D gene is possibly TRBD1 (6 bases). The CDR3 runs to 15 residues. V lost 4 bases and J lost 4, with 16 bases in between. Germline V gives CDR1 KGHSY, CDR2 FQNENV. CDR3 amino acids: CASSPLQGIVTEAFF. The CDR3 DNA reads as TGTGCCAGCAGCCCCCTACAGGGTATTGTCACTGAAGCTTTCTTT. Combining the CDR3 with reference TRBV16 and TRBJ1-1 gives the whole variable domain GEEVAQTPKHLVRGEGQKAKLYCAPIKGHSYVFWYQQVLKNEFKFLISFQNENVFDETGMPKERFSAKCLPNSPCSLEIQATKLEDSAVYFCASSPLQGIVTEAFFGQGTRLTVV.

This chain links TRBV6-5 with TRBJ2-7; TRBD1 agrees at 7 bases. Germline V lookup: CDR1 MNHEY, CDR2 SVGAGI. Losses at the gene ends were 11 bases for V and 5 bases for J; bases not matched to a gene: 9. The CDR3 spans 12 residues. In DNA form, the CDR3 reads TGTGCCTCCGGGTTAGGGGGCCACGAGCAGTACTTC. This translates into CASGLGGHEQYF.

This clone occurred once. The CDR3 here is CASSRNPGLAGVGDTQYF. CDR3 DNA sequence: TGCGCCAGCAGCCGCAATCCGGGACTAGCGGGGGTAGGGGATACGCAGTATTTT. This rearrangement joins TRBV4-3 to TRBJ2-3, with 14 bases matching TRBD2. The CDR3 has 18 amino acids. The germline V gene encodes CDR1 LGHNA and CDR2 YSLEER. J gave up 6 bases and V 4 bases, and 12 bases lay outside the gene matches.

V and J are TRBV10-3 and TRBJ2-3, with D possibly being TRBD1 (6 bases). V lost 2 bases, J lost 3 bases, and 15 bases lay in between. This CDR3 is 16 amino acids long. CDR1 and CDR2 from the germline V gene are ENHRY and SYGVKD. This CDR3 reads CAISEKGHEGTDTQYF. The CDR3 DNA reads TGTGCCATCAGTGAGAAGGGACACGAGGGAACAGATACGCAGTATTTT.

V usage is TRBV7-8 and J usage is TRBJ1-1; weak D call: TRBD1 (6 bases). With 1 base removed from V and 0 bases from J, the gap between germline ends came to 15 bases. From germline, CDR1 is SGHVS and CDR2 FQNEAQ. The CDR3 has 17 amino acids. The chain's CDR3 is CASSLVVTGRMNTEAFF. The DNA for the CDR3 is TGTGCCAGCAGCTTAGTTGTGACAGGACGCATGAACACTGAAGCTTTCTTT. The full variable domain, rest sourced from reference TRBV7-8 and TRBJ1-1, is GAGVSQSPRYKVAKRGQDVALRCDPISGHVSLFWYQQALGQGPEFLTYFQNEAQLDKSGLPSDRFFAERPEGSVSTLKIQRTQQEDSAVYLCASSLVVTGRMNTEAFFGQGTRLTVV.

The chain recombines TRBV6-6 with TRBJ2-3; D not certain. There are 12 residues in the CDR3. The V gene's germline CDR1 is MNHNY and CDR2 SVGAGI (reference sequence). Trimming removed 2 bases from V and 4 bases from J, with 4 bases in between. CDR3 sequence reads: CASSYIADTQYF. The CDR3 coding sequence is TGTGCCAGCAGTTACATCGCAGATACGCAGTATTTT.

The V call is TRBV11-2, the J call TRBJ2-2, with TRBD2 matching 9 bases. In germline, CDR1 is SGHAT, CDR2 FQNNGV. V lost 4 bases to trimming and J lost 0 bases; unmatched junction nucleotides: 9. CDR3 length: 18 amino acids. CDR3: CASSSPLAGPPNTGELFF. CDR3 sequence (DNA): TGTGCCAGCAGCTCCCCCCTAGCGGGGCCCCCGAACACCGGGGAGCTGTTTTTT.

V gene TRBV6-5 combines with J gene TRBJ1-6; no clear D. V dropped 2 bases and J dropped 7 bases, with 6 bases sitting between them. This CDR3 comprises 13 residues. The germline V gene has CDR1 MNHEY and CDR2 SVGAGI. DNA of the CDR3: TGTGCCAGCAGTTACCATTCCAATTCACCCCTCCACTTT. Amino acids: CASSYHSNSPLHF.

V usage is TRBV2 and J usage is TRBJ1-1; D is ambiguous. Germline V lookup: CDR1 SNHLY, CDR2 FYNNEI. Trimming removed 3 bases from V and 1 base from J, with 6 bases in between. The CDR3 is 13 amino acids. The DNA of the CDR3 is TGTGCCAGCAGTGAGCCAGGGAACACTGAAGCTTTCTTT. Its protein is CASSEPGNTEAFF.

The table lists this clone with a few counts. The J gene is TRBJ2-5, the V gene TRBV19; D call uncertain. Trimming took 4 bases from V and 5 from J, leaving 5 bases between them. CDR3 length: 11 residues. In germline, CDR1 is LNHDA, CDR2 SQIVND (reference sequence). The chain's CDR3 is CASSNGETQYF. In DNA, the CDR3 is TGTGCCAGTAGTAACGGGGAGACCCAGTACTTC.